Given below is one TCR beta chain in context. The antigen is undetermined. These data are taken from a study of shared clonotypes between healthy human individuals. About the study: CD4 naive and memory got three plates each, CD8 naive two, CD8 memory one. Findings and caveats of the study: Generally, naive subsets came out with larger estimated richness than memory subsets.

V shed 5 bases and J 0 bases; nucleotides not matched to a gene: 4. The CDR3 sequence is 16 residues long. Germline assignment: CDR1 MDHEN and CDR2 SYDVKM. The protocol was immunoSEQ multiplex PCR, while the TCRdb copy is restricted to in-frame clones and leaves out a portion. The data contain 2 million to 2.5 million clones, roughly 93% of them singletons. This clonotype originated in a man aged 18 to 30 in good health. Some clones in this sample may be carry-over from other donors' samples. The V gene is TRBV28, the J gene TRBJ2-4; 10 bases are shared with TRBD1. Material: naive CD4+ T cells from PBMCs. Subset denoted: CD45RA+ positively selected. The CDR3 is CASSPTGGLAKNIQYF. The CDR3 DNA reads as TGTGCCAGCAGTCCGACAGGGGGCTTAGCCAAAAACATTCAGTACTTC.